These 27 T cell receptor beta chains share one sample of origin, sequenced in a study of blood T cell repertoires in COVID-19. The method was immunoSEQ multiplex PCR; TCRdb's version includes in-frame clones alone and lacks a portion of them. This table holds about 45,000 clones, around four fifths found once. Material: peripheral blood. The origin of the receptors is a man aged 45 to 65 with active COVID-19.

V gene TRBV25-1 combines with J gene TRBJ1-2; D perhaps matches TRBD1 (5 bases). The germline V and J ends were trimmed by 0 bases and 4 bases, with 12 bases remaining between them. CDR3 size: 15 residues. Germline values: CDR1 MGHDK, CDR2 SYGVNS. This chain's CDR3 is CASSEYQGQGYGYTF. The CDR3 nucleotides read TGTGCCAGCAGTGAATACCAGGGCCAAGGCTATGGCTACACCTTC.

V and J are TRBV5-4 and TRBJ2-2; the D gene is possibly TRBD2 (5 bases). This CDR3 region has 15 residues. The V end lost 6 bases, the J end lost 5 bases, and 17 bases lay between the germline ends. Per germline, CDR1 SGHNT and CDR2 YYREEE (reference sequence). Here the CDR3 DNA reads TGTGCCAGCATCAAAGACGCACCGGGAACCGGGGAGCTGTTTTTT. Protein: CASIKDAPGTGELFF.

V is TRBV7-2 and J is TRBJ2-7; 9 bases agree with TRBD1. The V gene's germline CDR1 is SGHTA and CDR2 FQGNSA. J lost 3 bases, V lost 5 bases, and 14 bases had no gene match. CDR3 length: 17 residues. CDR3 DNA sequence: TGTGCCAGCAGCCCCAGGCAAGGACAGGGGAACTACTACGAGCAGTACTTC. Its protein is CASSPRQGQGNYYEQYF. Full variable domain (missing parts from reference TRBV7-2 and TRBJ2-7): GAGVSQSPSNKVTEKGKDVELRCDPISGHTALYWYRQSLGQGLEFLIYFQGNSAPDKSGLPSDRFSAERTGGSVSTLTIQRTQQEDSAVYLCASSPRQGQGNYYEQYFGPGTRLTVT.

The chain has TRBV27 and TRBJ2-1, with unresolved D. The V end was cut by 2 bases, the J end by 4 bases, with 6 bases between. The CDR3 is 13 residues long. Germline lookup yields CDR1 MNHEY and CDR2 SMNVEV (reference sequence). The CDR3 here is CASSLVSYNEQFF. The CDR3 nucleotides are TGTGCCAGCAGTTTAGTCTCGTACAATGAGCAGTTCTTC.

The chain has TRBV7-6 and TRBJ2-7; TRBD2 matches 10 bases. Per the germline V gene, CDR1 is SGHVS and CDR2 is FNYEAQ. With V trimmed by 5 bases and J by 4 bases, 8 bases remained unmatched. The CDR3 sequence is 15 residues long. The CDR3 DNA is TGTGCCAGCAGCCTCCAGCCTAGCGGGGGTTACGAGCAGTACTTC. Amino acids: CASSLQPSGGYEQYF.

The V call is TRBV6-1, the J call TRBJ1-2; D gene unclear. CDR1 is MNHNS, CDR2 SASEGT, per germline. Trimming removed 1 base at V and 4 bases at J, with 13 bases between. The CDR3 has 15 residues. The CDR3 DNA is TGTGCCAGCAGTGAAGGAGGATCGAGCAGCTATGGCTACACCTTC. Its protein is CASSEGGSSSYGYTF.

The chain links TRBV4-1 to TRBJ2-7, with a tentative D call TRBD2 (6 bases). Germline CDR1 MGHRA, CDR2 YSYEKL. V lost 0 bases and J lost 6, with 15 bases in between. This CDR3 is built from 15 residues. The CDR3 DNA follows: TGCGCCAGCAGCCAAGACCCGGGACTCAATGGCGAGCAGTACTTC. This translates into CASSQDPGLNGEQYF.

V usage is TRBV4-1 and J usage is TRBJ2-5, with no clear D. The CDR3 is 13 residues long. V lost 4 bases and J lost 5, with 11 bases in between. Germline CDR1 is MGHRA and CDR2 is YSYEKL. In nucleotides, the CDR3 is TGCGCCAGCAGCCCCAATCGGGTGGAGACCCAGTACTTC. This sequence encodes CASSPNRVETQYF.

The J gene is TRBJ2-5, the V gene TRBV7-9; 7 bases align to TRBD1. Germline CDR1 and CDR2: SEHNR and FQNEAQ (reference sequence). The CDR3 length is 16 residues. V was clipped by 5 bases and J by 2 bases; unmatched bases: 11. CDR3 residues: CASSRSTGNKQETQYF. The CDR3 nucleotides are TGTGCCAGCAGCCGATCGACAGGGAATAAGCAAGAGACCCAGTACTTC. The full variable domain, in which reference TRBV7-9 and TRBJ2-5 provide the parts outside the CDR3, is DTGVSQNPRHKITKRGQNVTFRCDPISEHNRLYWYRQTLGQGPEFLTYFQNEAQLEKSRLLSDRFSAERPKGSFSTLEIQRTEQGDSAMYLCASSRSTGNKQETQYFGPGTRLLVL.

The chain employs TRBV12-3 or TRBV12-4 and TRBJ2-5; no firm D call. This CDR3 has 12 residues. V dropped 4 bases and J dropped 4 bases, with 7 bases sitting between them. The CDR3 sequence: CASSSYLETQYF. CDR3 nucleotides: TGTGCCAGCAGTTCCTACCTAGAGACCCAGTACTTC.

The rearrangement joins TRBV3-1 (or the pseudogene TRBV3-2) to TRBJ1-1; D might be TRBD1 (5 bases). V was shortened by 4 bases and J by 5 bases, with 8 bases between the two germline ends. This CDR3 has 12 amino acids. Germline assignment: CDR1 LGHDT and CDR2 YNNKEL (reference sequence). The CDR3 nucleotides are TGTGCCAGCAGCCCCAAGGGGACTGAAGCTTTCTTT. It codes for CASSPKGTEAFF.

CDR3 protein: CASRPTGLGGAYNEQFF. CDR3 coding DNA: TGTGCCAGCAGACCAACAGGGCTAGGGGGGGCCTACAATGAGCAGTTCTTC. The gene calls are TRBV28 and TRBJ2-1, with a tentative D call TRBD2 (7 bases). The CDR3 loop spans 17 amino acids. Germline V gene data show CDR1 as MDHEN and CDR2 as SYDVKM. The V gene lost 6 bases and the J gene lost 2 bases, with 20 bases spanning the gap.

V is TRBV19 and J is TRBJ1-2; D not certain. In germline, CDR1 is LNHDA, CDR2 SQIVND (reference sequence). V lost 8 bases to trimming and J lost 0 bases, with 19 bases between them. The CDR3 covers 16 residues. CDR3 sequence: CASGFGGHEANYGYTF. DNA for the CDR3: TGTGCCAGTGGCTTTGGAGGGCACGAAGCTAACTATGGCTACACCTTC.

This chain uses TRBV30 with TRBJ1-5; TRBD1 matches at 7 bases. Germline V lookup: CDR1 GTSNPN, CDR2 SVGIG (reference sequence). The CDR3 loop spans 13 amino acids. V shed 4 bases, J shed 5 bases, and the junction held 5 bases outside the gene matches. Written as DNA, the CDR3 is TGTGCCTGGACGATAGGGGGCCATCAGCCCCAGCATTTT. It translates to CAWTIGGHQPQHF.

There are a few counts of this clone. V and J are TRBV5-4 and TRBJ2-2; 7 bases line up with TRBD1. The germline V gene has CDR1 SGHNT and CDR2 YYREEE (reference sequence). V was pared by 2 bases and J by 5 bases, with 6 bases of the junction left unmatched. This CDR3 comprises 15 residues. The CDR3: CASSFWDRRTGELFF. CDR3 in DNA: TGTGCCAGCAGCTTCTGGGACAGACGTACCGGGGAGCTGTTTTTT.

The chain employs TRBV4-3 and TRBJ1-2; TRBD1 matches at 7 bases. Germline trimming cut 5 bases from V and 6 bases from J; bases unmatched to any gene: 6. This CDR3 region has 13 residues. Per germline, CDR1 LGHNA and CDR2 YSLEER. The CDR3 DNA is TGCGCCAGCAGCGGCCGGGACAGAGATGGCTACACCTTC. This codes for CASSGRDRDGYTF.

This CDR3 is CASSLDRLSSYEQYF. CDR3 nucleotide sequence: TGTGCCAGCAGCCTGGACAGGTTGTCCTCCTACGAGCAGTACTTC. The chain combines TRBV6-5 with TRBJ2-7, with 7 positions matching TRBD1. This CDR3 is built from 15 residues. CDR1 is MNHEY and CDR2 is SVGAGI in the germline V gene. V was pared by 6 bases and J by 0 bases, with 8 bases of the junction left unmatched.

The rearrangement uses TRBV19 and TRBJ2-5; 15 positions match TRBD2. Germline V lookup: CDR1 LNHDA, CDR2 SQIVND (reference sequence). The V gene end was trimmed by 6 bases and the J gene end by 3 bases; junction bases not matched to a gene: 2. The CDR3 sequence is 15 residues long. CDR3 nucleotide sequence: TGTGCCAGTAGAGGACTAGCGGGAGGGGAAGAGACCCAGTACTTC. Protein product: CASRGLAGGEETQYF.

The chain recombines TRBV5-1 with TRBJ2-5; a possible D gene is TRBD1 (6 bases). Germline values: CDR1 SGHRS, CDR2 YFSETQ. The CDR3 contains 14 residues. V was shortened by 2 bases and J by 0 bases, with 8 bases between the two germline ends. CDR3: CASSLQGHQETQYF. Written as DNA, the CDR3 is TGCGCCAGCAGCTTACAGGGCCACCAAGAGACCCAGTACTTC.

The chain employs TRBV12-2 and TRBJ2-6; TRBD2, the table's D call, was not compared with the DNA. TRBV12-2 is marked as a pseudogene. This CDR3 has 18 residues. CDR3 coding DNA: TGTGCAAGTCGTTCAGTAGCGGGAGGGCCGGAAGGGGCCAACGTCCTGACTTTC. This gives the protein CASRSVAGGPEGANVLTF.

V is TRBV4-3 and J is TRBJ1-2, with D possibly matching TRBD1 (6 bases). The V gene's germline CDR1 is LGHNA and CDR2 YSLEER. The CDR3 length is 15 residues. V lost 1 base, J lost 1 base, and 10 bases lay in between. This chain's CDR3 is CASSQAADSNYGYTF. As DNA, the CDR3 is TGCGCCAGCAGCCAAGCGGCGGACAGTAACTATGGCTACACCTTC.

The table lists this clone with a few counts. V and J are TRBV5-6 and TRBJ1-3; 9 positions match TRBD1. CDR3 length: 16 amino acids. Unmatched junction bases numbered 7, after V lost 4 bases and J lost 2 bases. The germline gives CDR1 SGHDT, CDR2 YYEEEE. The CDR3, as DNA: TGTGCCAGCAGCCAGGACAGGGGTGTCACTGGAAACACCATATATTTT. Translation: CASSQDRGVTGNTIYF.

This clone was counted a few times. The chain employs TRBV15 and TRBJ1-5; D gene unclear. The CDR3 is 15 residues long. CDR1 is LNHNV and CDR2 is YYDKDF in the germline V gene (reference sequence). V lost 0 bases to trimming and J lost 6 bases, with 12 bases between them. The CDR3 DNA reads as TGTGCCACCAGCAGAGATTTGCAGGAGGGTCAGCCCCAGCATTTT. It specifies CATSRDLQEGQPQHF. Supplemented by reference TRBV15 and TRBJ1-5, the full variable domain reads DAMVIQNPRYQVTQFGKPVTLSCSQTLNHNVMYWYQQKSSQAPKLLFHYYDKDFNNEADTPDNFQSRRPNTSFCFLDIRSPGLGDTAMYLCATSRDLQEGQPQHFGDGTRLSIL.

Written as DNA, the CDR3 is TGCGCCAGCAGCCAGTCTCGGGAGCAGGAGACCCAGTACTTC. This gives the protein CASSQSREQETQYF. This chain links TRBV4-3 with TRBJ2-5; D possibly corresponds to TRBD2 (6 bases). The V end was cut by 3 bases, the J end by 5 bases, with 13 bases between. CDR1 is LGHNA, CDR2 YSLEER, per germline. The CDR3 length is 14 residues.

In the case of this clone: One end of the junction is discordant with germline, which a read error may explain. The chain uses TRBV28 and TRBJ2-7; the D gene is possibly TRBD1 (6 bases). This CDR3 region has 14 residues. Germline CDR1 and CDR2: MDHEN and SYDVKM. CDR3 DNA: TGTGCCAGCACTTTAGGGACACAACTCTGGGAGCAGTACTTC. Translation: CASTLGTQLWEQYF.

The CDR3 reads CSGKRGGRNEKLFF. The CDR3 coding sequence is TGCAGCGGGAAGCGGGGGGGACGTAATGAAAAACTGTTTTTT. The V gene is TRBV29-1, the J gene TRBJ1-4, with D tentatively TRBD1 (5 bases). The V and J ends lost 7 bases and 4 bases respectively, with 16 bases between them. Looked up from germline, CDR1 is SQVTM and CDR2 is ANQGSEA. This CDR3 comprises 14 residues.

The genes are TRBV6-5 and TRBJ2-7, with D possibly being TRBD1 (5 bases). With 0 bases removed from V and 3 bases from J, the gap between germline ends came to 12 bases. This CDR3 contains 15 residues. Germline V gene lookup returns CDR1 MNHEY and CDR2 SVGAGI. CDR3 amino acids: CASSYSIQGNYEQYF. The CDR3, as DNA: TGTGCCAGCAGTTACTCGATTCAGGGTAACTACGAGCAGTACTTC.